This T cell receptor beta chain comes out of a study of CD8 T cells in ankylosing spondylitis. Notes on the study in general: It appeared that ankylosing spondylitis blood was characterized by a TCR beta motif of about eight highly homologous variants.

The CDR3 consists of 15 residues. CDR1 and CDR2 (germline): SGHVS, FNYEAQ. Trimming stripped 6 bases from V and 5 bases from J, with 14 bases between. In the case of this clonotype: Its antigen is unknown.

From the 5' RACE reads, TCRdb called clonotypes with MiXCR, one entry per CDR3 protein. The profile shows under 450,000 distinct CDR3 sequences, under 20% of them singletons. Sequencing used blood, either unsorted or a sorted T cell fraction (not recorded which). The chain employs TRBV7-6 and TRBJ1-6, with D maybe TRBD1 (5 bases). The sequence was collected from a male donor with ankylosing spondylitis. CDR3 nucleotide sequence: TGTGCCAGCAGTTCGTCGGGGACCGATAATTCACCCCTCCACTTT. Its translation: CASSSSGTDNSPLHF.